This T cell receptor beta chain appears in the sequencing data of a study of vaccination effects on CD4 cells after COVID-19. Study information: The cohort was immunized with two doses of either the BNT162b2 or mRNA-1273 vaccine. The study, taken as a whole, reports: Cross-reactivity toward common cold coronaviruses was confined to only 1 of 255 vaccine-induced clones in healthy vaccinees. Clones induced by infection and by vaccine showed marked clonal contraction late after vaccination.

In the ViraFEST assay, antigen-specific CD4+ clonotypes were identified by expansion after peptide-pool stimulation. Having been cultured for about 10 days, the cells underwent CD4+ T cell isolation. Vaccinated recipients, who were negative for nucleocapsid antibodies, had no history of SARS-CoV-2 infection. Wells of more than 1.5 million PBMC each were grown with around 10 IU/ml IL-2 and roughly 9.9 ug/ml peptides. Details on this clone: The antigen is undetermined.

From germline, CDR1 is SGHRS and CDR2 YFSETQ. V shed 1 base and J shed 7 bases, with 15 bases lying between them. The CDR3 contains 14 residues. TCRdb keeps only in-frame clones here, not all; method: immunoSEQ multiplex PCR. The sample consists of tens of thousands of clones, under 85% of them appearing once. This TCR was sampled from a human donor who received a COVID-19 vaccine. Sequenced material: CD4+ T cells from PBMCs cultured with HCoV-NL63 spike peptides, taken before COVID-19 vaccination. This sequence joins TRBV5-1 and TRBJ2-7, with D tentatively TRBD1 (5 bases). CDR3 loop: CASSLLGQAEEQYV. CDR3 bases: TGCGCCAGCAGCTTGCTCGGACAAGCTGAAGAGCAGTACGTC.